This T cell receptor beta chain was identified in a study of shared clonotypes between healthy human individuals. Study information: The people who gave samples were a couple of women and three men aged 18 to 49. Study results and caveats: Naive subsets tended to show greater estimated richness than memory subsets.

The V segment lost 3 bases and the J segment 3 bases; nucleotides outside the gene matches: 11. The CDR3 totals 17 residues. Per germline, CDR1 SGHDN and CDR2 FVKESK. Every contributor of samples was a Caucasian grown-up residing in Nashville, Tennessee. Concerning this clone itself: What it recognizes is unknown.

Produced via immunoSEQ multiplex PCR; TCRdb's table is partial and in-frame only. The table shows approximately 1.5 million clones, with approximately 98% occurring only once. The chain carries TRBV14 and TRBJ2-1; the match to TRBD1 covers 7 bases. Material: naive CD4+ T cells sorted from blood. Described subset: CD45RA+ positively selected. The sequence came from a man under 40 in good health. This CDR3 reads CASSHGTAVYYYNEQFF. For the CDR3, the DNA is TGTGCCAGCAGCCACGGGACAGCCGTTTACTACTACAATGAGCAGTTCTTC.